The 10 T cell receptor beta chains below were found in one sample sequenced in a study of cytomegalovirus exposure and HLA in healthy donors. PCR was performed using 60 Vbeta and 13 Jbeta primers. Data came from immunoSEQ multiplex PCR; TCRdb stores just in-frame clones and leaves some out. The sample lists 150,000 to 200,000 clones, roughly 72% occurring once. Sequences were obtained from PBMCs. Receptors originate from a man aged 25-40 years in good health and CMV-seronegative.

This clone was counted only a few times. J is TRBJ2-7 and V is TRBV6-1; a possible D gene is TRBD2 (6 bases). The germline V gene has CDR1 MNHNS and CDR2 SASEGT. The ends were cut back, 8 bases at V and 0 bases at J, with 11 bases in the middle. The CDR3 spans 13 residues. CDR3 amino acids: CASQSGSSYEQYF. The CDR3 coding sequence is TGTGCCAGCCAGAGCGGGTCCTCCTACGAGCAGTACTTC.

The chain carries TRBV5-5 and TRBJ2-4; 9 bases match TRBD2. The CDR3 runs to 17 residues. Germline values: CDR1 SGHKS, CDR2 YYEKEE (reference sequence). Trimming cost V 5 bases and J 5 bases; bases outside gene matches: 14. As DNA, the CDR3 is TGTGCCAGCAGGCGGGCCGCGGCTAGCGGGACCCAAAACATTCAGTACTTC. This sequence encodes CASRRAAASGTQNIQYF.

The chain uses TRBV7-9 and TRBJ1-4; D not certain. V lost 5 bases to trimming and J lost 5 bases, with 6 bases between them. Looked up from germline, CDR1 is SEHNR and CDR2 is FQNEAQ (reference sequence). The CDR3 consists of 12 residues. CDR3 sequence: CASSVRNEKLFF. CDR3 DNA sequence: TGTGCCAGCAGCGTCAGAAATGAAAAACTGTTTTTT.

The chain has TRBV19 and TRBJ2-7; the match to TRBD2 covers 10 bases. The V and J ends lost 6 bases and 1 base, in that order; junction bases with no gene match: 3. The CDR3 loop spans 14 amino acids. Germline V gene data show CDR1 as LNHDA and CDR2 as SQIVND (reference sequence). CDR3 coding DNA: TGTGCCAGTAGCACACTAGCGGGGTCCTACGAGCAGTACTTC. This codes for CASSTLAGSYEQYF.

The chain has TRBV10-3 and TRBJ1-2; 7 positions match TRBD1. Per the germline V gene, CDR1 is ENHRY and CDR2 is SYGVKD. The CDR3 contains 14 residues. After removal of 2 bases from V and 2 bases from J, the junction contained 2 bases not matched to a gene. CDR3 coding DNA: TGTGCCATCAGTGAGACAGGGGAGAACTATGGCTACACCTTC. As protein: CAISETGENYGYTF.

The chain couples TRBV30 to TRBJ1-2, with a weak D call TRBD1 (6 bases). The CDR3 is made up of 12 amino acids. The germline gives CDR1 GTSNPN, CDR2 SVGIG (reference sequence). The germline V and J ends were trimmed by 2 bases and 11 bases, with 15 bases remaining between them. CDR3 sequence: CAWSYRASRYTF. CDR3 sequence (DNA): TGTGCCTGGAGTTACAGGGCGTCACGGTACACCTTC.

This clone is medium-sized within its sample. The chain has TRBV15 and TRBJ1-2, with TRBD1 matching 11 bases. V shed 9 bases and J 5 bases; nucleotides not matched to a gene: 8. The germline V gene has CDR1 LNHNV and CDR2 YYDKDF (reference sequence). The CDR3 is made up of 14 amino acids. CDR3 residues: CATRTGGDPYGYTF. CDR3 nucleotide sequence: TGTGCCACTCGGACAGGGGGCGATCCTTATGGCTACACCTTC.

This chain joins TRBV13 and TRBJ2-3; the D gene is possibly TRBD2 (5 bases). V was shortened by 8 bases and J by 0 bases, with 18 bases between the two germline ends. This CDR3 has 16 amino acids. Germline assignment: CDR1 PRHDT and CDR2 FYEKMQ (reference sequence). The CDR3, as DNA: TGTGCCAGCCACTCGAGTGGACTTTCTAGCACAGATACGCAGTATTTT. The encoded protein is CASHSSGLSSTDTQYF. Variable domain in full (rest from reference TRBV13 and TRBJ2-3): AAGVIQSPRHLIKEKRETATLKCYPIPRHDTVYWYQQGPGQDPQFLISFYEKMQSDKGSIPDRFSAQQFSDYHSELNMSSLELGDSALYFCASHSSGLSSTDTQYFGPGTRLTVL.

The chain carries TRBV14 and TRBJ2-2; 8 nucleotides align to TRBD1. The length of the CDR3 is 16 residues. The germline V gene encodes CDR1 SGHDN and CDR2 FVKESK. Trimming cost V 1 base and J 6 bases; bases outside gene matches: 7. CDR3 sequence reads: CASSQAQGAGAGELFF. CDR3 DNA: TGTGCCAGCAGCCAAGCCCAGGGGGCAGGGGCCGGGGAGCTGTTTTTT.

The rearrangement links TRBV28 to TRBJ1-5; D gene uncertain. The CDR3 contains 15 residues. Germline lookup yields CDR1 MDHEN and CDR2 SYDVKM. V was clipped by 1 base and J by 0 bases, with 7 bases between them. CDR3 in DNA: TGTGCCAGCAGTTTATTTGGCAATAGCAATCAGCCCCAGCATTTT. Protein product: CASSLFGNSNQPQHF.